Given below is one T cell receptor beta chain in context. Its antigen is still unknown. The CDR3 totals 15 residues. With 8 bases removed from V and 5 bases from J, the gap between germline ends came to 18 bases. Germline V lookup: CDR1 MNHEY, CDR2 SMNVEV (reference sequence). This entry is derived from a study of beta chain features in type 1 diabetes. Study-level information: Patients did not differ from healthy donors in age, gender or cell yield. General study points: Reduced insertions and increased deletions marked VDJ junctions in type 1 diabetes patients. Within each of all four CD4+ subsets, Type 1 diabetes patients had TCRB CDR3s that were moderately but significantly shorter. In these data, an HLA type influence on TCRB rearrangement remained unresolved.

Sequenced material consisted of expressed TCRB transcripts (all of the isolated RNA was reverse transcribed). The assay was immunoSEQ multiplex PCR, and TCRdb's table has in-frame clones only and misses some. The repertoire holds roughly 260,000 clones, with roughly 21% as singletons. Each sorted population was over 95% pure. The gene calls are TRBV27 and TRBJ2-2; D may be TRBD1 (6 bases). The source is a middle-aged woman with type 1 diabetes. Input material: naive CD4+ T cells from blood. The CDR3 region has the DNA TGTGCCAGCTCCCTGCAGGGGTCGGGGACCGGGGAGCTGTTTTTT. Residues: CASSLQGSGTGELFF.